This TCR beta chain is from a study of blood T cell repertoires in COVID-19. Turning to the study itself: The United States, Italy and Spain supplied acute and convalescent COVID-19 samples. T cells, B-cell-depleted T cells, or PBMCs provided the cDNA or gDNA that served as material.

How the authors handled the data: Nucleated cell counts were estimated from reference gene primer amplification. Method: immunoSEQ multiplex PCR; TCRdb's copy keeps in-frame clones and lacks some. V and J calls and clone size are copied from that table; D and trimming were computed from the DNA. The sample yields some 130,000 clones, roughly nine tenths seen once. CDR1 and CDR2 from the germline V gene are SGHDT and YYEEEE. The CDR3 is made up of 13 amino acids. The V gene end was trimmed by 3 bases and the J gene end by 1 base; junction bases not matched to a gene: 0. The rearrangement uses TRBV5-6 and TRBJ1-1; the match to TRBD1 covers 7 bases. This clonotype was obtained from a woman between 70 and 85 years old with COVID-19, enrolled during active disease. Sequenced material: peripheral blood. This CDR3 reads CASSWDRNTEAFF. CDR3 in DNA: TGTGCCAGCAGCTGGGACAGGAACACTGAAGCTTTCTTT.